The clone carrying this T cell receptor beta chain was seen a single time. This sample was included in a study of blood T cell repertoires in COVID-19. V was clipped by 12 bases and J by 9 bases; unmatched bases: 7. From germline, CDR1 is KGHDR and CDR2 SFDVKD. The CDR3 length is 10 residues. In the authors' methods: Using reference gene primer amplification, nucleated cell counts were estimated. Assay: immunoSEQ multiplex PCR; the TCRdb copy retains only in-frame clones and omits some. V and J calls and clone size follow that table, whereas D and trimming were derived from the DNA. Counted here are about 130,000 clones, about 76% occurring once; the ten biggest clones make up approximately 8.7%.

The chain carries TRBV24-1 and TRBJ2-7; the match to TRBD1 covers 7 bases. The clonotype was recovered from a woman in her sixties with active or convalescent COVID-19. The sequencing input was peripheral blood. The CDR3 bases are TGTGCCGCTGACAGGGAAGGGCAGTACGTC. Amino acids: CAADREGQYV.